The 9 T cell receptor beta chains below were found in one sample sequenced in a study of Graves' ophthalmopathy and Graves' hyperthyroidism. The authors amplified TCR beta CDR3 regions, and they did so from RNA transcripts for repertoire sequencing. HTBI primers primed a first-round RT-PCR, and a second-round multiplex PCR followed. TCRdb re-derived calls from the multiplex PCR reads in MiXCR, one entry per CDR3 protein. The data show 500,000 to 800,000 distinct CDR3 sequences, with under 50% seen just once and under 3.5% held by the top ten. Sequenced: peripheral blood. The source is an adult man with Graves' ophthalmopathy.

Ten or more counts support this clonotype. The J gene is TRBJ1-1, the V gene TRBV2; D is ambiguous. Trimming removed 2 bases from V and 4 bases from J, with 11 bases in between. CDR3 length equals 14 residues. Germline V gene sequence: CDR1 SNHLY, CDR2 FYNNEI. The DNA of the CDR3 is TGTGCCAGCAGTGAAAAGACTACCTCCACTGAAGCTTTCTTT. Amino acids: CASSEKTTSTEAFF.

This clonotype has a count of ten or more. V gene TRBV7-2 combines with J gene TRBJ2-7; D uncertain. V was pared by 1 base and J by 4 bases, with 11 bases between. The CDR3 runs to 14 residues. Germline lookup yields CDR1 SGHTA and CDR2 FQGNSA. CDR3 sequence reads: CASSLGIVEYEQYF. For the CDR3, the DNA is TGTGCCAGCAGCTTAGGGATAGTGGAGTACGAGCAGTACTTC.

In its sample, this clonotype was seen many times. The chain uses TRBV7-9 and TRBJ1-1, with D possibly TRBD1 on 6 matching bases. Germline lookup yields CDR1 SEHNR and CDR2 FQNEAQ (reference sequence). This CDR3 contains 19 residues. Trimming shortened V by 2 bases and J by 2 bases, and 24 bases separated the two germline ends. CDR3 DNA sequence: TGTGCCAGCAGCTTATTTTTGGGGACACACGGGACCAAAAACACTGAAGCTTTCTTT. Amino acid sequence: CASSLFLGTHGTKNTEAFF.

This clonotype appeared a few times. The CDR3 here is CSATGVNTEAFF. The CDR3 nucleotides read TGCAGTGCTACCGGGGTCAACACTGAAGCTTTCTTT. The V and J genes are TRBV20-1 and TRBJ1-1; D remains ambiguous. The CDR3 is made up of 12 amino acids. V was clipped by 4 bases and J by 2 bases, with 8 bases between them. The germline V gene has CDR1 DFQATT and CDR2 SNEGSKA (reference sequence).

The chain combines TRBV29-1 with TRBJ1-4, with 8 bases aligning to TRBD1. CDR1 and CDR2 from the germline V gene are SQVTM and ANQGSEA. J lost 2 bases, V lost 3 bases, and 8 bases had no gene match. The CDR3 spans 16 residues. The CDR3: CSVENGQGVTNEKLFF. The CDR3 nucleotides read TGCAGCGTTGAGAACGGACAGGGAGTCACTAATGAAAAACTGTTTTTT.

This clonotype was counted many times. The rearrangement uses TRBV4-2 and TRBJ2-5; 12 nucleotides line up with TRBD2. The CDR3 is 16 residues long. After removal of 4 bases from V and 2 bases from J, the junction contained 5 bases not matched to a gene. The germline V gene has CDR1 LGHNA and CDR2 YNFKEQ. CDR3 in amino acids: CASSRLAGGAQETQYF. CDR3 sequence (DNA): TGTGCCAGCAGCCGTCTAGCGGGAGGGGCTCAAGAGACCCAGTACTTC.

V usage is TRBV6-5 and J usage is TRBJ1-2; D call uncertain. The CDR3 totals 17 residues. V gave up 0 bases and J gave up 0 bases, with 14 bases separating them. Germline CDR1 MNHEY, CDR2 SVGAGI. CDR3 in DNA: TGTGCCAGCAGTTACTCTGCGGTTGGGATAGCTAACTATGGCTACACCTTC. Its protein is CASSYSAVGIANYGYTF.

A few counts support this clonotype. The chain joins TRBV30 to TRBJ1-2; no reliable D call. The CDR3 length is 13 residues. The V gene lost 3 bases and the J gene lost 10 bases, with 18 bases spanning the gap. Germline V CDR1 and CDR2: GTSNPN, SVGIG (reference sequence). The CDR3 spells CAWRPTVVSIYTF. CDR3 DNA sequence: TGTGCCTGGAGACCGACGGTGGTTAGTATCTACACCTTC.

The rearrangement links TRBV5-6 to TRBJ2-7; TRBD1 is a possible D gene (5 bases). CDR3 length: 14 residues. V was cut by 4 bases and J by 0 bases, with 11 bases left in between. Germline CDR1 is SGHDT and CDR2 is YYEEEE. The CDR3 region has the DNA TGTGCCAGCAGCACGGACACTTCCTCCTACGAGCAGTACTTC. It translates to CASSTDTSSYEQYF.